In its sample, the clone carrying this T cell receptor (beta chain) was seen once. This sample is drawn from a study of blood T cell repertoires in COVID-19. Study-level information: Spain, Italy and the United States supplied samples that represented acute and convalescent COVID-19. Sources were T cells, B-cell-depleted T cells, or PBMCs; the material itself was cDNA or gDNA.

Assay: immunoSEQ multiplex PCR; the TCRdb copy retains only in-frame clones and omits some. Among about 170,000 clones listed, around 85% were seen once. Patients of the Seattle cohort, enrolled during active infection, were followed longitudinally. This clonotype was sampled from a man aged 80 or over with COVID-19, enrolled during active disease. Sequencing was done on a sample of peripheral blood.

The chain's CDR3 is CASSVDAGGNEKLFF. CDR3 coding DNA: TGTGCCAGCAGCGTAGATGCAGGGGGAAATGAAAAACTGTTTTTT. The gene calls are TRBV9 and TRBJ1-4; 7 bases are shared with TRBD1. The ends lost 0 bases at V and 5 bases at J; junction bases unmatched: 4. Germline V CDR1 and CDR2: SGDLS, YYNGEE. The CDR3 runs 15 residues. The full variable domain, in which reference TRBV9 and TRBJ1-4 provide the parts outside the CDR3, is DSGVTQTPKHLITATGQRVTLRCSPRSGDLSVYWYQQSLDQGLQFLIQYYNGEERAKGNILERFSAQQFPDLHSELNLSSLELGDSALYFCASSVDAGGNEKLFFGSGTQLSVL.